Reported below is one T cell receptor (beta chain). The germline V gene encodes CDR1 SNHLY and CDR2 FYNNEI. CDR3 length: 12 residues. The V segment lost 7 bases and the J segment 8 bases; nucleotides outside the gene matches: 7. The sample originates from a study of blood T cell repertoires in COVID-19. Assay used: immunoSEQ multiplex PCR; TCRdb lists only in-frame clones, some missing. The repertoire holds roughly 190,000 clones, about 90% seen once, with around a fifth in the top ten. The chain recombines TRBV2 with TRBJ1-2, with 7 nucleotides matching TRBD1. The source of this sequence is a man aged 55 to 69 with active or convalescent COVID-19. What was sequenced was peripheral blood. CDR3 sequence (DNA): TGTGCCAGCACGAGGGGGCTCAACGGCTACACCTTC. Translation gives CASTRGLNGYTF.